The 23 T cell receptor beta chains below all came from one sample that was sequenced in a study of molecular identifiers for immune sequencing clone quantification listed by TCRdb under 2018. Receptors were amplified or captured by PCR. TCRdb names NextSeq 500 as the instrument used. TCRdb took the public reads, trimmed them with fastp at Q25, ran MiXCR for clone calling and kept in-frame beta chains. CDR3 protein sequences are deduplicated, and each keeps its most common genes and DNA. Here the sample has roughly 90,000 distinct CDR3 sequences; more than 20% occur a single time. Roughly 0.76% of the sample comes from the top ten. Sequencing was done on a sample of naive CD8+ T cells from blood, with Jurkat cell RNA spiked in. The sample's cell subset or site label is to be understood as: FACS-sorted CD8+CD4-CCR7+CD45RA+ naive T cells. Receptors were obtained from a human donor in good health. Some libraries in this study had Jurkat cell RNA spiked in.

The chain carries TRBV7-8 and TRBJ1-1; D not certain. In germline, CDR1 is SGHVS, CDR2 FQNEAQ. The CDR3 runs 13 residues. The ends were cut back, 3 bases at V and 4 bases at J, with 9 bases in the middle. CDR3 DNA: TGTGCCAGCAGCTTCTCAGTGCTCACTGAAGCTTTCTTT. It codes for CASSFSVLTEAFF.

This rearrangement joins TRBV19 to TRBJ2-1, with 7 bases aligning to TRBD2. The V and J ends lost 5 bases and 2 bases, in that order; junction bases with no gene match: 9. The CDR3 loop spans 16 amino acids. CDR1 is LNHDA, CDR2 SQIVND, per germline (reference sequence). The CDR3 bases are TGTGCCAGTAGTGCTCTAGCGGAACCCACCTACAATGAGCAGTTCTTC. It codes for CASSALAEPTYNEQFF.

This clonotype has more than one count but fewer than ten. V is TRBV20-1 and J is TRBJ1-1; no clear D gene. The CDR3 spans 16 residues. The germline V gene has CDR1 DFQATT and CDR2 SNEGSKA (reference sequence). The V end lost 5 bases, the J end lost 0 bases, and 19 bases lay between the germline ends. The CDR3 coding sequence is TGCAGTGCTTCCTTCCTAGACGCACCAGTGAACACTGAAGCTTTCTTT. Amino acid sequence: CSASFLDAPVNTEAFF.

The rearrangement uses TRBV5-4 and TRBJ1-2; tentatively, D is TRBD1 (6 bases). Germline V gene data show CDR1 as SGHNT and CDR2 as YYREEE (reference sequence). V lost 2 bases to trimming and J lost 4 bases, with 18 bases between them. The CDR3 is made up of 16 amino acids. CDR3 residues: CASSFSLGTPTYGYTF. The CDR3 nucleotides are TGTGCCAGCAGCTTCAGCTTAGGGACACCAACCTATGGCTACACCTTC.

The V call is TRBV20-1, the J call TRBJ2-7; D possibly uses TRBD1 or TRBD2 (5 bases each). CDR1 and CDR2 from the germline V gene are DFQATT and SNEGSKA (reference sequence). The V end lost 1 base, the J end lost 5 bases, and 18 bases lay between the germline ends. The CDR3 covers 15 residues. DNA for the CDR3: TGCAGTGCTAGAGGCCGGGACCTACCCCCTCACGAGCAGTACTTC. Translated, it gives CSARGRDLPPHEQYF.

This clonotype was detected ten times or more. The CDR3 is CASSQGTSGSDEQYF. The CDR3 DNA reads as TGTGCCAGCAGCCAAGGGACTAGCGGGAGCGACGAGCAGTACTTC. The V gene is TRBV4-2, the J gene TRBJ2-7, with 13 nucleotides matching TRBD2. CDR1 LGHNA and CDR2 YNFKEQ come from the germline V gene. The CDR3 loop spans 15 amino acids. V lost 1 base to trimming and J lost 5 bases; unmatched junction nucleotides: 2.

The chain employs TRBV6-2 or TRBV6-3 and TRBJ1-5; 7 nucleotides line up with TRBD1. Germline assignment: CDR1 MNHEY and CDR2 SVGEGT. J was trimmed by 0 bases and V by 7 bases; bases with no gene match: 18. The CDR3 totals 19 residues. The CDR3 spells CASTSPNPGQLYSNQPQHF. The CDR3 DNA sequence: TGTGCCAGCACCTCCCCTAATCCGGGACAGCTTTATAGCAATCAGCCCCAGCATTTT.

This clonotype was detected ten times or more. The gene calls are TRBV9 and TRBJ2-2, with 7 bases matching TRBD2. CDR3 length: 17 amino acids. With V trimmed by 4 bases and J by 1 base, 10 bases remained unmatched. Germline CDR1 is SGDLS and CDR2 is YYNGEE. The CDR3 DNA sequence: TGTGCCAGCAGCCCCGGTGGAGCGGGATGGAACACCGGGGAGCTGTTTTTT. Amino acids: CASSPGGAGWNTGELFF.

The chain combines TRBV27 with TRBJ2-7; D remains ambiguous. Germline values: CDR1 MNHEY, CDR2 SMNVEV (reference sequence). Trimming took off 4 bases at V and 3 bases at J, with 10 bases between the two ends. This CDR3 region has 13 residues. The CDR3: CASSSLNYYEQYF. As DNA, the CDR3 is TGTGCCAGCAGTTCTCTTAACTACTACGAGCAGTACTTC.

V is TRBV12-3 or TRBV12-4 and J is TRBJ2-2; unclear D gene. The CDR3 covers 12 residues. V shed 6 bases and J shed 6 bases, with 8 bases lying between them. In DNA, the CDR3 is TGTGCCAGCAGGTACAGTGCCGGGGAGCTGTTTTTT. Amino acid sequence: CASRYSAGELFF.

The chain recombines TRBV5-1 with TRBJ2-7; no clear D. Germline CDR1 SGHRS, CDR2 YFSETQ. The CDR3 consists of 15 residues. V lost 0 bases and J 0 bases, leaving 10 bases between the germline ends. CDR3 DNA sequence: TGCGCCAGCAGCTTGGAACCGGGCAGCTCCTACGAGCAGTACTTC. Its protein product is CASSLEPGSSYEQYF.

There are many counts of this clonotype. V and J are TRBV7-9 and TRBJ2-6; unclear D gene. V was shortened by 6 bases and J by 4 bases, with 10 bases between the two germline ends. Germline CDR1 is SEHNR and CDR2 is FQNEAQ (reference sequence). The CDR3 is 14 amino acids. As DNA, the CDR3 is TGTGCCAGCAGTTCAAACTCCGGGGCCAACGTCCTGACTTTC. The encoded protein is CASSSNSGANVLTF.

In nucleotides, the CDR3 is TGTGCCAGCAGCGGAAGGACTAGCGGGAGTGTCACAGATACGCAGTATTTT. It yields the protein CASSGRTSGSVTDTQYF. The chain couples TRBV9 to TRBJ2-3; 13 nucleotides agree with TRBD2. Germline CDR1 SGDLS, CDR2 YYNGEE. Trimming removed 3 bases from V and 2 bases from J; junction bases left unmatched: 6. This CDR3 has 17 amino acids.

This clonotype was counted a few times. The CDR3 DNA follows: TGCGCCAGCAGCTCGTGGGGATTAGGAGCGGGGGGGCAAGAGACCCAGTACTTC. Its protein is CASSSWGLGAGGQETQYF. The rearrangement uses TRBV5-1 and TRBJ2-5; 10 nucleotides agree with TRBD2. The V and J ends lost 3 bases and 2 bases, in that order; junction bases with no gene match: 13. CDR1 and CDR2 (germline): SGHRS, YFSETQ. The CDR3 length is 18 residues.

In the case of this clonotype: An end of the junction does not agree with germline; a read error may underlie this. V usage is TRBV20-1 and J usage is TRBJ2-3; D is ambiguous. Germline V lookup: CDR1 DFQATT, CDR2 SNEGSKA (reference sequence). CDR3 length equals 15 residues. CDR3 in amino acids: CSARDQGLVTDTPSF. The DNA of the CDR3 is TGCAGTGCTAGAGATCAAGGGCTAGTCACCGATACGCCGTCTTTT.

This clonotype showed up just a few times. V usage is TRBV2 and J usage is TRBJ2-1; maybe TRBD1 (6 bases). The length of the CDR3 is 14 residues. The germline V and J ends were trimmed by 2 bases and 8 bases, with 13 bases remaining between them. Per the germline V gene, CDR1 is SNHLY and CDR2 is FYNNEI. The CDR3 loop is CASSEKQGWDEQFF. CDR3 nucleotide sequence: TGTGCCAGCAGTGAAAAACAGGGATGGGATGAGCAGTTCTTC.

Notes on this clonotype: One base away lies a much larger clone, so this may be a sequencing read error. CDR3 DNA: TGTGCCATCAGTGAGAGTCGGGGGACAGATGCGCAGTATTTT. Protein sequence: CAISESRGTDAQYF. The J gene is TRBJ2-3, the V gene TRBV10-3; tentatively, D is TRBD1 (7 bases). This CDR3 region has 14 residues. Germline-derived CDR1 and CDR2 are ENHRY and SYGVKD.

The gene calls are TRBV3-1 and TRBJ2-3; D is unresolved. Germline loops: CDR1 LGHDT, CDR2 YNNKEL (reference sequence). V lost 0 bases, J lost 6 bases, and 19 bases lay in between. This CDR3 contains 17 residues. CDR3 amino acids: CASSQDHPFGRVDTQYF. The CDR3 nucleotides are TGTGCCAGCAGCCAAGATCACCCCTTCGGGCGCGTCGATACGCAGTATTTT.

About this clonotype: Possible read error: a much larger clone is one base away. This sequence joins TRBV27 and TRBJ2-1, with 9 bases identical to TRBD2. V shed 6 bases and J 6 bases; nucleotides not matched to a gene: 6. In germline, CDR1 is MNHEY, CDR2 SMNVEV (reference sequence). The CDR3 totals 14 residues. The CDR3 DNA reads TGTGCCAGCAGAGAGCGGGGGGACTTCAATGAGCAGTTCTTC. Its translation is CASRERGDFNEQFF.

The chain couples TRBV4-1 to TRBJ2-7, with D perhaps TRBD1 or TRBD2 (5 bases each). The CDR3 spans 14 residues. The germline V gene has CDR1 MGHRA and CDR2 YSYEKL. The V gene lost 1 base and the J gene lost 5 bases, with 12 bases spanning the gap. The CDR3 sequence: CASSQVQGDDEQYF. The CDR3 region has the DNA TGCGCCAGCAGCCAAGTTCAAGGGGACGACGAGCAGTACTTC.

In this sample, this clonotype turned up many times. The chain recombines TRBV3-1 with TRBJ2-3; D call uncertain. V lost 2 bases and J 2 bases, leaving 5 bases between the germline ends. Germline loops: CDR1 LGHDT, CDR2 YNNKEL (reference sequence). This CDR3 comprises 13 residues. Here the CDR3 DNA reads TGTGCCAGCAGCCAAAACCCCACAGATACGCAGTATTTT. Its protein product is CASSQNPTDTQYF.

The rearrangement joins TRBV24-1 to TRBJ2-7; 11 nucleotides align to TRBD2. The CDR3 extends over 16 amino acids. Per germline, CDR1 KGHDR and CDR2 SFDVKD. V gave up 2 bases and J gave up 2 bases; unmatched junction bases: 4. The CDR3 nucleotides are TGTGCCACCAGTGATTCCGGGACTAGCGGCCCCTACGAGCAGTACTTC. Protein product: CATSDSGTSGPYEQYF.

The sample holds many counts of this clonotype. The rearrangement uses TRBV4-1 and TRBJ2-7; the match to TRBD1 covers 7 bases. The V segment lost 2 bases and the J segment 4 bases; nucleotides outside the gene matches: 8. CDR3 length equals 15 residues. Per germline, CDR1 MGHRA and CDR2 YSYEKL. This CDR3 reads CASSQIFRGLYEQYF. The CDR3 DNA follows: TGCGCCAGCAGCCAAATTTTTAGGGGGCTGTACGAGCAGTACTTC.